The sequence of this T cell receptor (beta chain) was determined in a study of shared clonotypes between healthy human individuals. On the study more broadly: There were three CD4 naive, three CD4 memory, two CD8 naive and one CD8 memory plates per donor. Study-wide results and caveats: Sorted-subset samples were not fully sequenced, rarefaction indicated. Researchers found naive subsets generally carried larger estimated richness than memory subsets.

For this clone: Its specificity is unknown.

Profiling relied on immunoSEQ multiplex PCR, and the TCRdb table lists in-frame clones only, not all of them. The top ten hold approximately 0.13% of the sample, which has some 2.1 million clones, 90% to 95% seen once. All donors were healthy HIV-negative adults lacking recent acute infections or vaccinations. The receptor comes from a man between 18 and 35 years old in good health. Sequenced sample: naive CD4+ T cells sorted from blood. The sample's subset: CD45RA+ positively selected.

The CDR3 region is CASSETGTENTEAFF. The CDR3 coding sequence is TGTGCCAGCAGCGAGACCGGGACAGAGAACACTGAAGCTTTCTTT. The chain couples TRBV5-6 to TRBJ1-1; 7 nucleotides align to TRBD1. Losses at the gene ends were 4 bases for V and 1 base for J; bases not matched to a gene: 7. CDR1 and CDR2 from the germline V gene are SGHDT and YYEEEE. The CDR3 spans 15 residues.